This entry lists 22 T cell receptor beta chains sequenced from one sample in a study of T cells in Graves' hyperthyroidism and ophthalmopathy. From RNA transcripts, TCR beta CDR3 regions were amplified. The TCR CDR3 was amplified in a first-round RT-PCR using the HTBI primer set. Each CDR3 protein gets one entry after TCRdb re-called the multiplex PCR reads with MiXCR. The sample contains more than 350,000 distinct CDR3 sequences, around 15% of which appear only once. The sequencing sample was made of blood. These receptors all come from a woman in her sixties or seventies with Graves' ophthalmopathy.

This clonotype has at least ten counts. The chain recombines TRBV28 with TRBJ2-1, with 9 bases matching TRBD2. The V gene's germline CDR1 is MDHEN and CDR2 SYDVKM. Germline trimming cut 6 bases from V and 3 bases from J; bases unmatched to any gene: 9. CDR3 length: 16 residues. The CDR3 DNA sequence: TGTGCCAGCAGAGATCCGACTAGCGGAAGCTACAATGAGCAGTTCTTC. Translation gives CASRDPTSGSYNEQFF.

This clonotype showed up many times. The chain employs TRBV5-1 and TRBJ2-7; D is perhaps TRBD2 (7 bases). Germline CDR1 reads SGHRS; CDR2 reads YFSETQ. Trimming left V 4 bases short and J 4 bases short, with 15 bases between. CDR3 length: 14 amino acids. DNA for the CDR3: TGCGCCAGCAGCCCACAGGGAGGGGTTTACGAGCAGTACTTC. Residues: CASSPQGGVYEQYF.

With regard to this clonotype: A read error is possible here, since a much larger clone lies one base away. Likely a read error: the CDR3 ends without its conserved phenylalanine or tryptophan. V gene TRBV2 combines with J gene TRBJ2-7; D ambiguous. Trimming cost V 3 bases and J 6 bases, with 15 bases left between them. Germline V CDR1 and CDR2: SNHLY, FYNNEI. The CDR3 has 14 amino acids. The CDR3 is CASSDGLRVAEQYS. The CDR3 nucleotides are TGTGCCAGCAGTGATGGTTTAAGGGTCGCCGAGCAGTACTCC.

The genes are TRBV12-3 or TRBV12-4 and TRBJ2-5; 8 nucleotides line up with TRBD2. V lost 5 bases, J lost 1 base, and 18 bases stayed unmatched. The CDR3 has 19 residues. DNA for the CDR3: TGTGCCAGCAGTCCACCTTGGGGCAGCGGGAGTCCCACCCAAGAGACCCAGTACTTC. Translating it yields CASSPPWGSGSPTQETQYF.

This clonotype showed up many times. This sequence joins TRBV5-6 and TRBJ1-1; D is uncertain. Per germline, CDR1 SGHDT and CDR2 YYEEEE. V was shortened by 4 bases and J by 0 bases, with 7 bases between the two germline ends. The CDR3 is 13 amino acids. The CDR3 bases are TGTGCCAGCAGCCCAGCTCTGAACACTGAAGCTTTCTTT. Translated, it gives CASSPALNTEAFF. Full variable domain (rest looked up from reference TRBV5-6 and TRBJ1-1): DAGVTQSPTHLIKTRGQQVTLRCSPKSGHDTVSWYQQALGQGPQFIFQYYEEEERQRGNFPDRFSGHQFPNYSSELNVNALLLGDSALYLCASSPALNTEAFFGQGTRLTVV.

This clonotype occurred many times. The chain recombines TRBV12-3 or TRBV12-4 with TRBJ2-1; the D gene is possibly TRBD1 (5 bases). The CDR3 is 12 amino acids. Between the trimmed V and J ends, which lost 6 bases and 6 bases, there was a span of 9 bases. CDR3 in DNA: TGTGCCAGCAGGCAGGGTCTCAATGAGCAGTTCTTC. Amino acids: CASRQGLNEQFF.

The sample holds many counts of this clonotype. The chain recombines TRBV28 with TRBJ2-7; possibly TRBD1 for D (5 bases). Per the germline V gene, CDR1 is MDHEN and CDR2 is SYDVKM. V was shortened by 6 bases and J by 2 bases, with 8 bases between the two germline ends. The CDR3 has 12 amino acids. The CDR3 here is CASRIQAYEQYF. Written as DNA, the CDR3 is TGTGCCAGCAGGATACAGGCCTACGAGCAGTACTTC. The full variable domain, in which reference TRBV28 and TRBJ2-7 provide the parts outside the CDR3, is DVKVTQSSRYLVKRTGEKVFLECVQDMDHENMFWYRQDPGLGLRLIYFSYDVKMKEKGDIPEGYSVSREKKERFSLILESASTNQTSMYLCASRIQAYEQYFGPGTRLTVT.

This chain joins TRBV18 and TRBJ1-1, with 11 bases fitting TRBD1. V lost 1 base and J lost 6; bases outside the gene matches: 4. The CDR3 runs 15 residues. Germline V gene sequence: CDR1 KGHSH, CDR2 LQKENI. As DNA, the CDR3 is TGTGCCAGCTCACCACTTGGACAGGGGGCTGCTGAAGCTTTCTTT. It yields the protein CASSPLGQGAAEAFF.

This clonotype was recorded only once. This chain links TRBV19 with TRBJ2-1; TRBD1 matches at 9 bases. J was trimmed by 7 bases and V by 5 bases; bases with no gene match: 18. The germline CDR1 and CDR2 sequences are LNHDA and SQIVND (reference sequence). The CDR3 loop spans 18 amino acids. Written as DNA, the CDR3 is TGTGCCAGTAGTCCGTGGACAGGGGCCTCCTTCGAGAGGAATGAGCAGTTCTTC. The encoded protein is CASSPWTGASFERNEQFF.

The V and J genes are TRBV4-2 and TRBJ2-3; 10 bases are shared with TRBD2. The CDR3 sequence is 16 residues long. Germline V gene sequence: CDR1 LGHNA, CDR2 YNFKEQ. The V and J ends lost 1 base and 4 bases, in that order; junction bases with no gene match: 5. This CDR3 reads CASSQASGRVSDTQYF. CDR3 coding DNA: TGTGCCAGCAGCCAAGCGAGCGGGAGGGTGTCAGATACGCAGTATTTT.

The chain links TRBV20-1 to TRBJ2-1; 9 bases are shared with TRBD1. The CDR3 runs 15 residues. Germline V gene lookup returns CDR1 DFQATT and CDR2 SNEGSKA (reference sequence). V was pared by 6 bases and J by 6 bases, with 12 bases of the junction left unmatched. The CDR3 DNA is TGCAGTGCGAGCGACCGGGACAGGGACTTCAATGAGCAGTTCTTC. Its translation is CSASDRDRDFNEQFF.

The rearrangement links TRBV9 to TRBJ2-1; 8 positions agree with TRBD2. The CDR3 totals 17 residues. Germline values: CDR1 SGDLS, CDR2 YYNGEE. Losses at the gene ends were 0 bases for V and 2 bases for J; bases not matched to a gene: 7. For the CDR3, the DNA is TGTGCCAGCAGCGTAGGAGAAAGCGGGAGTCCCTACAATGAGCAGTTCTTC. It encodes CASSVGESGSPYNEQFF.

The table lists this clonotype with many counts. This rearrangement joins TRBV28 to TRBJ1-1, with 8 bases aligning to TRBD1. CDR3 length: 13 residues. CDR1 MDHEN and CDR2 SYDVKM come from the germline V gene. Losses at the gene ends were 10 bases for V and 1 base for J; bases not matched to a gene: 5. CDR3 sequence reads: CAIEDRENTEAFF. In DNA form, the CDR3 reads TGTGCCATTGAGGACAGGGAGAACACTGAAGCTTTCTTT. Variable domain in full (rest from reference TRBV28 and TRBJ1-1): DVKVTQSSRYLVKRTGEKVFLECVQDMDHENMFWYRQDPGLGLRLIYFSYDVKMKEKGDIPEGYSVSREKKERFSLILESASTNQTSMYLCAIEDRENTEAFFGQGTRLTVV.

The V call is TRBV29-1, the J call TRBJ2-3; maybe TRBD2 (5 bases). The V gene lost 1 base and the J gene lost 5 bases, with 10 bases spanning the gap. The CDR3 runs to 13 residues. Germline assignment: CDR1 SQVTM and CDR2 ANQGSEA. DNA for the CDR3: TGCAGCGTTGAAGGGAGGTTCATAGATACGCAGTATTTT. This encodes CSVEGRFIDTQYF.

The sample holds one count of this clonotype. The rearrangement links TRBV7-9 to TRBJ2-3; D not resolved. Per the germline V gene, CDR1 is SEHNR and CDR2 is FQNEAQ (reference sequence). Trimming pared 2 bases from V and 6 bases from J, leaving 9 bases between. This CDR3 is 13 amino acids long. The CDR3 reads CASSLIRGDTQYF. CDR3 bases: TGTGCCAGCAGCTTAATACGTGGTGATACGCAGTATTTT.

This clonotype was seen many times. The V gene is TRBV20-1, the J gene TRBJ2-3; possibly TRBD2 for D (5 bases). The germline V gene has CDR1 DFQATT and CDR2 SNEGSKA (reference sequence). Trimming removed 0 bases at V and 2 bases at J, with 12 bases between. The CDR3 contains 15 residues. CDR3 protein: CSARDEGGNTDTQYF. The DNA of the CDR3 is TGCAGTGCTAGAGATGAGGGCGGAAACACAGATACGCAGTATTTT.

The CDR3 region has the DNA TGTGCCAGCAGTACTACTAGCGGAACCTACAATGAGCAGTTCTTC. Amino acid sequence: CASSTTSGTYNEQFF. This chain uses TRBV7-6 with TRBJ2-1, with 8 nucleotides matching TRBD2. The germline V gene encodes CDR1 SGHVS and CDR2 FNYEAQ. The V segment lost 6 bases and the J segment 2 bases; nucleotides outside the gene matches: 6. The CDR3 covers 15 residues.

This clonotype was recorded at least ten times. This rearrangement joins TRBV6-2 or TRBV6-3 to TRBJ2-1, with D possibly being TRBD2 (6 bases). Deletions cut 5 bases from V and 6 bases from J, with 11 bases between. Germline-derived CDR1 and CDR2 are MNHEY and SVGEGT. The length of the CDR3 is 13 residues. CDR3 sequence: CASSSGTGNEQFF. CDR3 in DNA: TGTGCCAGCAGTAGTGGGACTGGCAATGAGCAGTTCTTC.

This clonotype was recorded at least ten times. This chain connects TRBV20-1 to TRBJ2-1; D perhaps matches TRBD2 (6 bases). Germline lookup yields CDR1 DFQATT and CDR2 SNEGSKA (reference sequence). V dropped 4 bases and J dropped 1 base, with 11 bases sitting between them. The CDR3 is made up of 14 amino acids. This CDR3 is CSANMEGSYNEQFF. CDR3 coding DNA: TGCAGTGCTAATATGGAGGGTTCCTACAATGAGCAGTTCTTC.

This chain uses TRBV6-5 with TRBJ1-1; no definite D call. Germline assignment: CDR1 MNHEY and CDR2 SVGAGI. The CDR3 length is 14 residues. V lost 6 bases to trimming and J lost 0 bases, with 11 bases between them. The CDR3 sequence is CASSTTDLNTEAFF. The CDR3 DNA sequence: TGTGCCAGCAGCACGACGGACTTGAACACTGAAGCTTTCTTT.

At least ten counts were recorded for this clonotype. V is TRBV20-1 and J is TRBJ2-7; a possible D gene is TRBD1 (5 bases). V gave up 4 bases and J gave up 2 bases, with 9 bases separating them. Per germline, CDR1 DFQATT and CDR2 SNEGSKA (reference sequence). The CDR3 totals 12 residues. This CDR3 is CSANRNPYEQYF. In DNA, the CDR3 is TGCAGTGCTAACAGGAACCCCTACGAGCAGTACTTC.

V is TRBV20-1 and J is TRBJ1-5; the D is unclear. The V end was cut by 4 bases, the J end by 5 bases, with 9 bases between. The V gene's germline CDR1 is DFQATT and CDR2 SNEGSKA (reference sequence). The CDR3 extends over 12 amino acids. The CDR3 here is CSATAGDQPQHF. CDR3 nucleotide sequence: TGCAGTGCTACTGCGGGAGATCAGCCCCAGCATTTT.